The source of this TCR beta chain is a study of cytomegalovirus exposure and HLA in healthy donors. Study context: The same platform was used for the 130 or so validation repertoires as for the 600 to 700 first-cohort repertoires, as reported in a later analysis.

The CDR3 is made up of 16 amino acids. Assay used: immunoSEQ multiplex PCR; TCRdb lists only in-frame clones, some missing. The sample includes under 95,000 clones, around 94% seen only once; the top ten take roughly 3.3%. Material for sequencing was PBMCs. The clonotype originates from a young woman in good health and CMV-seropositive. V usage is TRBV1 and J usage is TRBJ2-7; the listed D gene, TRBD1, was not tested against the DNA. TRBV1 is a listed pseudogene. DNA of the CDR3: TGCACCAGCAGCCAAGGGGGGGGACAGGGGGCTTGGGAGCAGTACTTC. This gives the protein CTSSQGGGQGAWEQYF.